The clone carrying this T cell receptor beta chain was found many times. Its antigen is not known. Template switching, a step in the protocol, added a universal primer site, and cDNA carried unique molecular identifiers. TCRdb itself ran the 5' RACE reads through MiXCR, one entry per CDR3 protein. This table holds about 470,000 distinct CDR3 sequences, more than 20% found once. The data stem from a study of identical twins. Findings of the study overall: Alpha sequences that were out-of-frame and twin-shared showed an excess of low generation probability. Twin sharing of out-of-frame TCR alpha was underestimated by models in monozygotic pairs.

Germline CDR1 reads SGHRS; CDR2 reads YFSETQ. CDR3 size: 16 residues. V lost 0 bases, J lost 0 bases, and 7 bases lay in between. This same sample was also part of a study on T cells expressing NK-cell markers. That paper states: The eight sequenced donors comprised seven who were HCMV-seropositive and one who was seronegative.

Material: CD4+ T cells sorted from blood. This chain uses TRBV5-1 with TRBJ2-6; D remains unclear. The TCR comes from a woman under 30 in good health. The CDR3 loop is CASSLEFSSGANVLTF. The CDR3 bases are TGCGCCAGCAGCTTGGAGTTTTCCTCTGGGGCCAACGTCCTGACTTTC.